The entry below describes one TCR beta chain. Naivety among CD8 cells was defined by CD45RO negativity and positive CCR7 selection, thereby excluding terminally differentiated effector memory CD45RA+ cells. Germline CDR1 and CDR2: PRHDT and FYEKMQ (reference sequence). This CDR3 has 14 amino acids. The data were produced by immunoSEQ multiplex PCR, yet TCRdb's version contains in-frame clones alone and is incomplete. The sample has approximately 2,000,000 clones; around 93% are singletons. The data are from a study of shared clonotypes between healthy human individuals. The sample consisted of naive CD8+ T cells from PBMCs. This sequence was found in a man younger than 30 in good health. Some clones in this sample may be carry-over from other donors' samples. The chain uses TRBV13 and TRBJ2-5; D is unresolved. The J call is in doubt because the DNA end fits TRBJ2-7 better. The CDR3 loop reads CASSLGSRLYEQYF. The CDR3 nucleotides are TGTGCCAGCAGCTTAGGCTCCCGACTCTACGAGCAGTACTTC.